Below are 9 T cell receptor beta chains sequenced from a single sample in a study of control samples from healthy donors and cancer patients. Sequenced by immunoSEQ multiplex PCR; TCRdb stores in-frame clones only, minus some. The sample lists 150,000 to 200,000 clones; roughly 94% were seen once. The specimen was PBMCs. The origin of the receptors is a man aged 55 to 70 with colorectal cancer.

V usage is TRBV6-5 and J usage is TRBJ1-2; 7 nucleotides agree with TRBD1. Germline V lookup: CDR1 MNHEY, CDR2 SVGAGI. The CDR3 is made up of 13 amino acids. V shed 6 bases and J 5 bases; nucleotides not matched to a gene: 6. The CDR3 loop is CASSLGTAYGYTF. The CDR3 coding sequence is TGTGCCAGCAGCCTCGGGACAGCTTATGGCTACACCTTC.

J is TRBJ1-2 and V is TRBV4-1; no definite D call. The germline gives CDR1 MGHRA, CDR2 YSYEKL. CDR3 size: 15 residues. Between the trimmed V and J ends, which lost 1 base and 2 bases, there was a span of 11 bases. CDR3 in amino acids: CASSQGPGLNYGYTF. The CDR3 nucleotides read TGCGCCAGCAGCCAAGGTCCTGGATTAAACTATGGCTACACCTTC.

V is TRBV19 and J is TRBJ2-3; D is unresolved. V lost 3 bases and J 4 bases, leaving 8 bases between the germline ends. The germline V gene encodes CDR1 LNHDA and CDR2 SQIVND (reference sequence). This CDR3 spans 13 amino acids. CDR3 in DNA: TGTGCCAGTAGTATTTTGTCCGCAGATACGCAGTATTTT. Encoded protein: CASSILSADTQYF.

This chain connects TRBV6-1 to TRBJ2-7, with TRBD1 as a possible D gene (6 bases). Germline CDR1 reads MNHNS; CDR2 reads SASEGT. Trimming left V 2 bases short and J 5 bases short, with 13 bases between. This CDR3 has 14 residues. The CDR3 here is CASSETGKTDEQYF. The CDR3 DNA reads TGTGCCAGCAGTGAAACAGGGAAAACTGACGAGCAGTACTTC.

The chain employs TRBV5-1 and TRBJ2-1; 11 bases line up with TRBD2. The CDR3 is made up of 17 amino acids. V lost 1 base and J lost 5; bases outside the gene matches: 8. Per germline, CDR1 SGHRS and CDR2 YFSETQ. The CDR3 sequence: CASSLRTSGGSDNEQFF. The CDR3 bases are TGCGCCAGCAGCTTGCGTACTAGCGGGGGTAGCGACAATGAGCAGTTCTTC.

This chain uses TRBV6-5 with TRBJ1-4; 7 bases line up with TRBD1. Trimming removed 6 bases from V and 8 bases from J; junction bases left unmatched: 6. Germline V gene data show CDR1 as MNHEY and CDR2 as SVGAGI. There are 13 residues in the CDR3. The CDR3, as DNA: TGTGCCAGCAGACGACAGGGCGGGGAAAAACTGTTTTTT. It specifies CASRRQGGEKLFF.

The V call is TRBV19, the J call TRBJ1-3, with a tentative D call TRBD1 (5 bases). The CDR3 covers 15 residues. Germline V lookup: CDR1 LNHDA, CDR2 SQIVND (reference sequence). Trimming shortened V by 3 bases and J by 0 bases, and 9 bases separated the two germline ends. CDR3 region: CASSMDINSGNTIYF. CDR3 DNA sequence: TGTGCCAGTAGTATGGACATTAACTCTGGAAACACCATATATTTT.

This chain links TRBV5-5 with TRBJ1-3, with D unclear. Germline CDR1 SGHKS, CDR2 YYEKEE (reference sequence). The CDR3 contains 14 residues. V was cut by 6 bases and J by 2 bases, with 12 bases left in between. CDR3 in DNA: TGTGCCAGCAAAGAGGAGGCACCTGGAAACACCATATATTTT. This sequence encodes CASKEEAPGNTIYF.

The V gene is TRBV18, the J gene TRBJ2-7; D might be TRBD2 (6 bases). The CDR3 contains 13 residues. Germline V gives CDR1 KGHSH, CDR2 LQKENI. V was trimmed by 2 bases and J by 5 bases, leaving 10 bases between them. CDR3 sequence: CASSPGIADEQYF. The CDR3 DNA is TGTGCCAGCTCACCAGGAATAGCGGACGAGCAGTACTTC.